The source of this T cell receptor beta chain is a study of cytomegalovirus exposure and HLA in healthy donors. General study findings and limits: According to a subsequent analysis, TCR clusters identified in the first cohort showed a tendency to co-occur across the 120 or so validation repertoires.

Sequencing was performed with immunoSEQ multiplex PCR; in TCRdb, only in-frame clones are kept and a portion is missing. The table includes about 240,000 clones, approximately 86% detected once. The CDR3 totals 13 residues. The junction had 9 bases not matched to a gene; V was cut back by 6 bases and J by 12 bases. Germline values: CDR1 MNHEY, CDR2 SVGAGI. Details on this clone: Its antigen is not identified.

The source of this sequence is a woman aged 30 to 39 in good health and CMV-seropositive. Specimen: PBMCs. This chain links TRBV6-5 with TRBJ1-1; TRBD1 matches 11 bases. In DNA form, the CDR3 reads TGTGCCAGCAGACCAAGGACAGGGGGCGAGACTTTCTTT. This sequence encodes CASRPRTGGETFF.